Following are 29 T cell receptor beta chains from one sample sequenced in a study of shared clonotypes between healthy human individuals. The data were produced by immunoSEQ multiplex PCR, yet TCRdb's version contains in-frame clones alone and is incomplete. The data hold about 670,000 clones, with roughly 78% observed a single time. The sample taken for sequencing was memory CD4+ T cells sorted from blood. Subset indicated: CD45RA-negative fraction. These receptor sequences come from a woman aged 25 to 39 in good health.

V is TRBV5-5 and J is TRBJ2-7; a weak D match, TRBD1 (7 bases). The V and J ends lost 0 bases and 4 bases respectively, with 14 bases between them. Germline V gene data show CDR1 as SGHKS and CDR2 as YYEKEE (reference sequence). This CDR3 has 15 residues. This chain's CDR3 is CASSLVGGGRYEQYF. The CDR3 DNA is TGTGCCAGCAGCTTGGTTGGAGGGGGCAGGTACGAGCAGTACTTC.

In this sample, this clone turned up a few times. This chain joins TRBV15 and TRBJ1-1; no definite D call. This CDR3 comprises 15 residues. Germline-derived CDR1 and CDR2 are LNHNV and YYDKDF (reference sequence). Trimming cost V 1 base and J 1 base, with 10 bases left between them. CDR3 sequence reads: CATSRGGEGNTEAFF. CDR3 in DNA: TGTGCCACCAGCAGAGGCGGCGAGGGGAACACTGAAGCTTTCTTT. Full variable domain (missing parts from reference TRBV15 and TRBJ1-1): DAMVIQNPRYQVTQFGKPVTLSCSQTLNHNVMYWYQQKSSQAPKLLFHYYDKDFNNEADTPDNFQSRRPNTSFCFLDIRSPGLGDTAMYLCATSRGGEGNTEAFFGQGTRLTVV.

This chain uses TRBV2 with TRBJ2-1, with 8 bases identical to TRBD1. The CDR3 has 15 residues. The germline V gene has CDR1 SNHLY and CDR2 FYNNEI. The J segment lost 0 bases and the V segment lost 6 bases, leaving 4 bases of the junction unmatched. The DNA of the CDR3 is TGTGCCAGCAGACTACAGGGGGTCTCCTACAATGAGCAGTTCTTC. It specifies CASRLQGVSYNEQFF.

V usage is TRBV19 and J usage is TRBJ1-5; the match to TRBD1 covers 9 bases. Germline V lookup: CDR1 LNHDA, CDR2 SQIVND (reference sequence). V was pared by 5 bases and J by 3 bases, with 8 bases of the junction left unmatched. This CDR3 spans 16 amino acids. In nucleotides, the CDR3 is TGTGCCAGTAGTGCAAGAGGACAGGGGTACAATCAGCCCCAGCATTTT. Encoded protein: CASSARGQGYNQPQHF.

The V gene is TRBV4-2, the J gene TRBJ2-2, with 13 bases that match TRBD2. V lost 4 bases and J lost 5; bases outside the gene matches: 4. The CDR3 covers 16 residues. CDR1 and CDR2 from the germline V gene are LGHNA and YNFKEQ. The CDR3 bases are TGTGCCAGCAGCCTCGAGGGACTAGCGGGAACCGGGGAGCTGTTTTTT. Residues: CASSLEGLAGTGELFF.

V and J are TRBV28 and TRBJ2-5, with TRBD2 matching over 10 bases. The V gene end was trimmed by 5 bases and the J gene end by 1 base; junction bases not matched to a gene: 4. Germline CDR1 MDHEN, CDR2 SYDVKM. The CDR3 length is 15 residues. The CDR3, as DNA: TGTGCCAGCAGTCGGGGGACTAGCGTCCAAGAGACCCAGTACTTC. Protein: CASSRGTSVQETQYF.

The V and J genes are TRBV4-1 and TRBJ2-2; D gene unclear. This CDR3 has 14 amino acids. Germline lookup yields CDR1 MGHRA and CDR2 YSYEKL. V was trimmed by 1 base and J by 7 bases, leaving 10 bases between them. CDR3 in amino acids: CASSQANSGGELFF. In DNA form, the CDR3 reads TGCGCCAGCAGCCAAGCGAACAGTGGCGGGGAGCTGTTTTTT.

The chain is built from TRBV10-3 and TRBJ2-5; D is undetermined. In germline, CDR1 is ENHRY, CDR2 SYGVKD. The V end lost 0 bases, the J end lost 0 bases, and 5 bases lay between the germline ends. CDR3 length: 14 amino acids. The CDR3 loop reads CAISESNYQETQYF. The DNA of the CDR3 is TGTGCCATCAGTGAGTCGAACTACCAAGAGACCCAGTACTTC.

V is TRBV6-5 and J is TRBJ2-7; D is perhaps TRBD1 (6 bases). Germline assignment: CDR1 MNHEY and CDR2 SVGAGI. This CDR3 contains 15 residues. Trimming took off 5 bases at V and 1 base at J, with 15 bases between the two ends. The CDR3 region is CASSPSGTLSYEQYF. The CDR3 nucleotides read TGTGCCAGCAGTCCCTCCGGGACACTATCCTACGAGCAGTACTTC.

This clone has a handful of counts. The CDR3 nucleotides are TGTGCCAGCAGTTTACTGTTTTCAGATACGCAGTATTTT. This codes for CASSLLFSDTQYF. V is TRBV28 and J is TRBJ2-3; the D is unclear. The CDR3 is 13 residues long. V gave up 2 bases and J gave up 4 bases, with 7 bases separating them. In germline, CDR1 is MDHEN, CDR2 SYDVKM.

V gene TRBV7-9 combines with J gene TRBJ1-5; D gene unclear. Germline lookup yields CDR1 SEHNR and CDR2 FQNEAQ (reference sequence). The CDR3 totals 12 residues. The V end was cut by 6 bases, the J end by 8 bases, with 11 bases between. In DNA, the CDR3 is TGTGCCAGCAGTCCACTGGTTGAGCCCCAGCATTTT. Translated, it gives CASSPLVEPQHF.

The chain couples TRBV12-5 to TRBJ1-1; D may be TRBD1 (5 bases). Germline V gene data show CDR1 as LGHNT and CDR2 as FRNRAP. Trimming took off 7 bases at V and 1 base at J, with 16 bases between the two ends. The CDR3 is 15 amino acids. Here the CDR3 reads CASAHMGRGNTEAFF. For the CDR3, the DNA is TGTGCTAGTGCCCACATGGGAAGGGGGAACACTGAAGCTTTCTTT.

The chain recombines TRBV19 with TRBJ2-7; TRBD2 aligns across 14 bases. Unmatched junction bases numbered 4, after V lost 6 bases and J lost 3 bases. The length of the CDR3 is 15 residues. Germline CDR1 and CDR2: LNHDA and SQIVND (reference sequence). CDR3 DNA sequence: TGTGCCAGTAGACCTGGACTAGCGGGGGGCTACGAGCAGTACTTC. This codes for CASRPGLAGGYEQYF. Drawing the rest from reference TRBV19 and TRBJ2-7, the complete variable domain is DGGITQSPKYLFRKEGQNVTLSCEQNLNHDAMYWYRQDPGQGLRLIYYSQIVNDFQKGDIAEGYSVSREKKESFPLTVTSAQKNPTAFYLCASRPGLAGGYEQYFGPGTRLTVT.

The chain employs TRBV19 and TRBJ2-2, with 7 positions matching TRBD2. V shed 7 bases and J 4 bases; nucleotides not matched to a gene: 12. This CDR3 contains 16 residues. CDR1 and CDR2 from the germline V gene are LNHDA and SQIVND (reference sequence). CDR3 nucleotides: TGTGCCAGTATTAAAGCGGGAACGGCGGGCACCGGGGAGCTGTTTTTT. It specifies CASIKAGTAGTGELFF.

This clone has only a few counts. The chain couples TRBV29-1 to TRBJ2-7; the D gene could be TRBD1 or TRBD2 (7 bases each). The CDR3 is 13 amino acids. From germline, CDR1 is SQVTM and CDR2 ANQGSEA. V lost 7 bases to trimming and J lost 7 bases, with 20 bases between them. CDR3 in amino acids: CSAQGDREGEQYF. The CDR3 DNA sequence: TGCAGCGCCCAGGGCGACAGGGAGGGGGAGCAGTACTTC.

V and J are TRBV10-3 and TRBJ2-1; 9 nucleotides line up with TRBD2. Germline V gene data show CDR1 as ENHRY and CDR2 as SYGVKD. There are 14 residues in the CDR3. After removal of 8 bases from V and 10 bases from J, the junction contained 12 bases not matched to a gene. This chain's CDR3 is CAIGNSGSAREQFF. The CDR3 nucleotides read TGTGCCATCGGTAATAGCGGGAGTGCTCGGGAGCAGTTCTTC.

The chain recombines TRBV19 with TRBJ1-5, with TRBD1 as a possible D gene (5 bases). Trimming left V 5 bases short and J 5 bases short, with 10 bases between. This CDR3 is 13 amino acids long. Germline V lookup: CDR1 LNHDA, CDR2 SQIVND (reference sequence). The CDR3 protein is CASSPGLYQPQHF. As DNA, the CDR3 is TGTGCCAGTAGTCCGGGGCTCTATCAGCCCCAGCATTTT.

V and J are TRBV30 and TRBJ2-5, with D maybe TRBD1 (5 bases). In germline, CDR1 is GTSNPN, CDR2 SVGIG (reference sequence). The CDR3 contains 14 residues. The V gene lost 0 bases and the J gene lost 5 bases, with 13 bases spanning the gap. The CDR3 spells CAWSVSGAGETQYF. DNA of the CDR3: TGTGCCTGGAGTGTAAGTGGGGCCGGGGAGACCCAGTACTTC.

This chain uses TRBV19 with TRBJ2-3, with TRBD2 matching over 13 bases. Germline loops: CDR1 LNHDA, CDR2 SQIVND (reference sequence). The CDR3 loop spans 15 amino acids. The V gene end was trimmed by 9 bases and the J gene end by 3 bases; junction bases not matched to a gene: 6. Written as DNA, the CDR3 is TGTGCCAGCAGGCCGGGACTAGCGGGGACAGATACGCAGTATTTT. Translation gives CASRPGLAGTDTQYF. Looking up the rest from reference TRBV19 and TRBJ2-3 gives the full variable domain: DGGITQSPKYLFRKEGQNVTLSCEQNLNHDAMYWYRQDPGQGLRLIYYSQIVNDFQKGDIAEGYSVSREKKESFPLTVTSAQKNPTAFYLCASRPGLAGTDTQYFGPGTRLTVL.

The chain joins TRBV19 to TRBJ1-1; unclear D gene. CDR3 length: 14 residues. The germline gives CDR1 LNHDA, CDR2 SQIVND (reference sequence). Trimming cost V 10 bases and J 1 base, with 16 bases left between them. The CDR3 nucleotides are TGTGCCACCTACGACCCTGCCCGGAACACTGAAGCTTTCTTT. This sequence encodes CATYDPARNTEAFF.

The V call is TRBV7-8, the J call TRBJ2-7; tentative D call: TRBD2 (5 bases). Germline loops: CDR1 SGHVS, CDR2 FQNEAQ. CDR3 length: 12 residues. V was pared by 5 bases and J by 4 bases, with 9 bases between. The CDR3, as DNA: TGTGCCAGCAGCCCACGGGATTACGAGCAGTACTTC. Translating it yields CASSPRDYEQYF.

The chain uses TRBV28 and TRBJ1-2, with D perhaps matching TRBD1 (5 bases). From germline, CDR1 is MDHEN and CDR2 SYDVKM. The length of the CDR3 is 15 residues. With 11 bases removed from V and 8 bases from J, the gap between germline ends came to 27 bases. The CDR3 bases are TGTGCCGTTGAAATCCGGGACCGGGGGGTGGGCGGCTACACCTTC. Protein product: CAVEIRDRGVGGYTF.

A note on this clone: In the same sample, other DNA sequences code for this CDR3. The chain recombines TRBV14 with TRBJ2-7; the D gene is possibly TRBD2 (5 bases). The CDR3 is made up of 15 amino acids. V gave up 1 base and J gave up 2 bases, with 12 bases separating them. Looked up from germline, CDR1 is SGHDN and CDR2 is FVKESK. DNA of the CDR3: TGTGCCAGCAGCCAAGGCCTAGCCGGAACCTACGAGCAGTACTTC. The encoded protein is CASSQGLAGTYEQYF. The full variable domain, completed using reference TRBV14 and TRBJ2-7, is EAGVTQFPSHSVIEKGQTVTLRCDPISGHDNLYWYRRVMGKEIKFLLHFVKESKQDESGMPNNRFLAERTGGTYSTLKVQPAELEDSGVYFCASSQGLAGTYEQYFGPGTRLTVT.

The J gene is TRBJ1-4, the V gene TRBV21-1; the table's D call TRBD1 went unverified against the DNA. TRBV21-1 is given as a pseudogene. This CDR3 has 17 amino acids. CDR3 protein: CASSKLAEGATNEKLFF. The CDR3 region has the DNA TGTGCCAGCAGCAAATTGGCGGAAGGGGCGACTAATGAAAAACTGTTTTTT.

This clone was seen a few times. The V gene is TRBV12-5, the J gene TRBJ2-2; TRBD2 matches 12 bases. The CDR3 extends over 17 amino acids. Germline loops: CDR1 LGHNT, CDR2 FRNRAP. V gave up 2 bases and J gave up 5 bases; unmatched junction bases: 6. The chain's CDR3 is CASGLSGLAGNTGELFF. The CDR3 nucleotides read TGTGCTAGTGGTTTGAGCGGACTAGCGGGAAATACCGGGGAGCTGTTTTTT.

This clone came up a few times. This chain uses TRBV5-1 with TRBJ2-2, with D perhaps given as TRBD1 or TRBD2 (5 bases each). The CDR3 sequence is 15 residues long. CDR1 and CDR2 from the germline V gene are SGHRS and YFSETQ. The V and J ends lost 1 base and 4 bases respectively, with 11 bases between them. CDR3 DNA: TGCGCCAGCAGCTTGAACGGGGACGGCACCGGGGAGCTGTTTTTT. This gives the protein CASSLNGDGTGELFF.

The V gene is TRBV6-5, the J gene TRBJ2-6; no clear D gene. CDR1 is MNHEY and CDR2 is SVGAGI in the germline V gene. This CDR3 is 16 amino acids long. The V end was cut by 1 base, the J end by 0 bases, with 7 bases between. DNA for the CDR3: TGTGCCAGCAGTTACTATGTGTCCTCTGGGGCCAACGTCCTGACTTTC. Its translation is CASSYYVSSGANVLTF.

J is TRBJ1-1 and V is TRBV11-2; no definite D call. Trimming removed 1 base at V and 1 base at J, with 10 bases between. This CDR3 region has 15 residues. CDR1 SGHAT and CDR2 FQNNGV come from the germline V gene. CDR3 sequence (DNA): TGTGCCAGCAGCTTAGCGCGTCCGGAGAACACTGAAGCTTTCTTT. It codes for CASSLARPENTEAFF. The full variable domain, rest sourced from reference TRBV11-2 and TRBJ1-1, is EAGVAQSPRYKIIEKRQSVAFWCNPISGHATLYWYQQILGQGPKLLIQFQNNGVVDDSQLPKDRFSAERLKGVDSTLKIQPAKLEDSAVYLCASSLARPENTEAFFGQGTRLTVV.

This clone has a single count. The V and J genes are TRBV18 and TRBJ1-2; D is perhaps TRBD1 (5 bases). Germline-derived CDR1 and CDR2 are KGHSH and LQKENI. The V end was cut by 6 bases, the J end by 6 bases, with 11 bases between. This CDR3 region has 12 residues. This CDR3 reads CASSPQTDGYTF. The DNA for the CDR3 is TGTGCCAGCTCCCCGCAGACAGATGGCTACACCTTC.